These 19 T cell receptor beta chains share one sample of origin, sequenced in a study of blood T cell repertoires in COVID-19. Clones were read by immunoSEQ multiplex PCR, and TCRdb kept only the in-frame ones, dropping some. The table includes around 150,000 clones, approximately 83% detected once. The sequencing input was PBMCs or T cells enriched from blood (not recorded which). The receptor set was obtained from a woman aged 55-69 years who had recovered from COVID-19.

This chain uses TRBV2 with TRBJ2-7; no reliable D call. The germline gives CDR1 SNHLY, CDR2 FYNNEI. This CDR3 is built from 11 residues. Trimming left V 6 bases short and J 3 bases short, with 6 bases between. DNA of the CDR3: TGTGCCAGCAGACAGTTCTACGAGCAGTACTTC. Residues: CASRQFYEQYF.

The J gene is TRBJ2-3, the V gene TRBV5-1; 12 bases line up with TRBD2. Trimming took 4 bases from V and 5 from J; bases not matched to a gene: 5. This CDR3 region has 15 residues. CDR1 is SGHRS and CDR2 is YFSETQ in the germline V gene. CDR3 protein: CASSPGLAGLDTQYF. In DNA form, the CDR3 reads TGCGCCAGCAGCCCAGGACTAGCGGGGTTAGATACGCAGTATTTT.

A few counts support this clone. V and J are TRBV4-1 and TRBJ1-4, with D uncertain. Germline V gene lookup returns CDR1 MGHRA and CDR2 YSYEKL. Trimming cost V 0 bases and J 7 bases, with 9 bases left between them. The CDR3 loop spans 14 amino acids. Written as DNA, the CDR3 is TGCGCCAGCAGCCAAGATTCCCGGGGTGAAAAACTGTTTTTT. It specifies CASSQDSRGEKLFF.

The rearrangement joins TRBV18 to TRBJ1-5, with a weak D call TRBD1 (5 bases). This CDR3 is built from 16 residues. V gave up 3 bases and J gave up 5 bases, with 17 bases separating them. Germline assignment: CDR1 KGHSH and CDR2 LQKENI. The CDR3 here is CASSPSGGRNDQPQHF. The CDR3, as DNA: TGTGCCAGCTCACCTAGCGGGGGGAGAAACGATCAGCCCCAGCATTTT.

The chain uses TRBV5-4 and TRBJ1-1, with 7 bases identical to TRBD1. Per the germline V gene, CDR1 is SGHNT and CDR2 is YYREEE (reference sequence). The CDR3 loop spans 15 amino acids. J gave up 1 base and V 0 bases, and 3 bases lay outside the gene matches. CDR3 region: CASSLAGTANTEAFF. CDR3 sequence (DNA): TGTGCCAGCAGCTTGGCCGGGACAGCGAACACTGAAGCTTTCTTT.

The chain is built from TRBV10-3 and TRBJ1-4, with a tentative D call TRBD1 (5 bases). Trimming stripped 6 bases from V and 2 bases from J, with 10 bases between. Germline loops: CDR1 ENHRY, CDR2 SYGVKD. The CDR3 covers 14 residues. CDR3 DNA: TGTGCCATCAGGTCAGGGTTGACTAATGAAAAACTGTTTTTT. Translation gives CAIRSGLTNEKLFF.

This clone was picked up one time. The V and J genes are TRBV20-1 and TRBJ1-3, with 8 bases fitting TRBD1. CDR3 length: 13 amino acids. J was trimmed by 8 bases and V by 3 bases; bases with no gene match: 6. Germline lookup yields CDR1 DFQATT and CDR2 SNEGSKA (reference sequence). The CDR3 coding sequence is TGCAGTGCTAGTAGGAACAGGGGGGACACCATATATTTT. Its translation is CSASRNRGDTIYF.

The V call is TRBV14, the J call TRBJ2-2; possible D gene TRBD2, 5 bases. The CDR3 totals 13 residues. Trimming left V 5 bases short and J 5 bases short, with 9 bases between. Looked up from germline, CDR1 is SGHDN and CDR2 is FVKESK. This CDR3 reads CASSSGGTGELFF. The CDR3 DNA sequence: TGTGCCAGCAGCTCCGGAGGAACCGGGGAGCTGTTTTTT.

This clone was seen a handful of times. This chain connects TRBV28 to TRBJ2-7; 10 nucleotides agree with TRBD2. The CDR3 has 14 residues. J gave up 2 bases and V 6 bases, and 4 bases lay outside the gene matches. Germline loops: CDR1 MDHEN, CDR2 SYDVKM. The CDR3 nucleotides are TGTGCCAGCAGAAAAGCGGGAGGGACCTACGAGCAGTACTTC. This encodes CASRKAGGTYEQYF.

This sequence joins TRBV5-1 and TRBJ1-2; TRBD1 matches 7 bases. V lost 7 bases, J lost 5 bases, and 5 bases stayed unmatched. The CDR3 runs 12 residues. Germline CDR1 is SGHRS and CDR2 is YFSETQ. The CDR3 DNA is TGCGCCAGCGGGGACAGAACGTATGGCTACACCTTC. Translating gives CASGDRTYGYTF.

The chain uses TRBV28 and TRBJ2-1, with TRBD1 identical over 8 bases. From germline, CDR1 is MDHEN and CDR2 SYDVKM. The CDR3 has 14 amino acids. The ends lost 8 bases at V and 7 bases at J; junction bases unmatched: 10. In DNA form, the CDR3 reads TGTGCCAGCCGCTTGGGACAGGACTTTAATGAGCAGTTCTTC. Protein sequence: CASRLGQDFNEQFF.

V gene TRBV27 combines with J gene TRBJ1-6; D not certain. V was pared by 5 bases and J by 10 bases, with 15 bases between. Looked up from germline, CDR1 is MNHEY and CDR2 is SMNVEV (reference sequence). The length of the CDR3 is 14 residues. CDR3 in DNA: TGTGCCAGCAGTCCTTGGAGTGTGAACTCACCCCTCCACTTT. Translating gives CASSPWSVNSPLHF.

This chain uses TRBV21-1 with TRBJ2-5; TRBD1, the table's D call, lacks a check against the DNA. TRBV21-1 is tagged as a pseudogene. CDR3 size: 15 residues. CDR3 in DNA: TGTGCCGGCCCTACGGGGGGACAGGGGGACGAGACCCAGTACTTC. Translated, it gives CAGPTGGQGDETQYF.

V usage is TRBV5-1 and J usage is TRBJ2-7; a weak D match, TRBD1 (6 bases). Trimming left V 4 bases short and J 5 bases short, with 22 bases between. The CDR3 is 16 residues long. From germline, CDR1 is SGHRS and CDR2 YFSETQ. The CDR3 reads CASSVIRGTTVDEQYF. In nucleotides, the CDR3 is TGCGCCAGCAGCGTGATCAGGGGAACCACGGTTGACGAGCAGTACTTC.

This clone was seen only once. The rearrangement uses TRBV6-2 or TRBV6-3 and TRBJ1-2; 7 nucleotides align to TRBD1. The CDR3 loop spans 14 amino acids. The germline V gene has CDR1 MNHEY and CDR2 SVGEGT. With 6 bases clipped from V and 3 bases from J, the junction kept 7 bases outside the gene matches. CDR3 sequence reads: CASSKQGLHYGYTF. The CDR3 DNA reads as TGTGCCAGCAGCAAACAGGGGTTACACTATGGCTACACCTTC.

This clone showed up just a few times. The identical CDR3 is also encoded by other nucleotide sequences in the sample. The chain is built from TRBV5-1 and TRBJ2-1; the D is unclear. CDR3 size: 15 residues. The V end was cut by 2 bases, the J end by 0 bases, with 9 bases between. Germline CDR1 reads SGHRS; CDR2 reads YFSETQ. In nucleotides, the CDR3 is TGCGCCAGCAGCTTCTCCGGTAGCTCCTACAATGAGCAGTTCTTC. Translating gives CASSFSGSSYNEQFF. Supplemented by reference TRBV5-1 and TRBJ2-1, the full variable domain reads KAGVTQTPRYLIKTRGQQVTLSCSPISGHRSVSWYQQTPGQGLQFLFEYFSETQRNKGNFPGRFSGRQFSNSRSEMNVSTLELGDSALYLCASSFSGSSYNEQFFGPGTRLTVL.

This clone was detected only a few times. This chain connects TRBV5-1 to TRBJ1-6, with D maybe TRBD1 (6 bases). Trimming took 2 bases from V and 6 from J, leaving 9 bases between them. Germline-derived CDR1 and CDR2 are SGHRS and YFSETQ. CDR3 length: 14 residues. The CDR3 here is CASSLTGSNSPLHF. The CDR3 region has the DNA TGCGCCAGCAGCTTAACAGGGTCTAATTCACCCCTCCACTTT.

This clone was seen a few times. This chain links TRBV12-3 or TRBV12-4 with TRBJ2-1, with D maybe TRBD2 (7 bases). Deletions cut 11 bases from V and 3 bases from J, with 14 bases between. The CDR3 is 13 residues long. The CDR3 region has the DNA TGTGCCTCGGAGAGGGGGGGCTACAATGAGCAGTTCTTC. Protein sequence: CASERGGYNEQFF.

The CDR3 region is CASSQQGQGVHEQYF. CDR3 sequence (DNA): TGTGCCAGCAGCCAACAGGGACAGGGGGTCCACGAGCAGTACTTC. The chain couples TRBV7-2 to TRBJ2-7, with 11 bases that match TRBD1. CDR1 is SGHTA, CDR2 FQGNSA, per germline. The length of the CDR3 is 15 residues. J was trimmed by 5 bases and V by 5 bases; bases with no gene match: 8.